This record looks at one TCR beta chain sequence and its context. As to time point: week 3, after first cycle of checkpoint inhibitor. TCRdb keeps only in-frame clones here, not all; method: immunoSEQ multiplex PCR. Here the sample spans some 4,700 clones, 78% being singletons. Germline values: CDR1 MNHEY, CDR2 SVGAGI. J lost 3 bases, V lost 6 bases, and 2 bases had no gene match. This CDR3 is 12 amino acids long. This sample is drawn from a study of blood T cell dynamics during melanoma immunotherapy. The receptor's source is a human donor with melanoma. This chain connects TRBV6-5 to TRBJ2-7, with TRBD1 identical over 7 bases. Sequences were derived from blood, sampled from a patient treated with checkpoint blockade. In nucleotides, the CDR3 is TGTGCCAGCAGCCAGGGGGACTACGAGCAGTACTTC. Protein product: CASSQGDYEQYF.